Here is one TCR beta chain with its context. The antigen is undetermined. The data stem from a study of beta chain features in type 1 diabetes. V shed 0 bases and J shed 0 bases, with 11 bases lying between them. CDR1 and CDR2 (germline): LGHNA, YSLEER. The CDR3 is made up of 16 amino acids. Broader study findings: Junctions at VDJ sites from type 1 diabetes patients had fewer insertions and more deletions.

Sorting of CD4+ naive, central memory, regulatory and stem cell-like memory cells was performed via CD45RO/CCR7/CD25/CD127/CD95/CD27. Reverse transcribing all isolated RNA meant expressed TCRB transcripts were sequenced. Approximately 3.5 million reads per sample were averaged for naive, central memory and regulatory samples. Clones were sequenced by immunoSEQ multiplex PCR, and TCRdb holds only the in-frame ones, with some missing. The top ten hold over 0.04% of the sample, which has 450,000 or so clones, 9.5% to 12% seen once. This sequence originates from a woman in her late teens or twenties in good health. The sequenced sample was naive CD4+ T cells from blood. The chain combines TRBV4-3 with TRBJ2-5; D is possibly TRBD1 (6 bases). CDR3 region: CASSQDPGEYQETQYF. For the CDR3, the DNA is TGCGCCAGCAGCCAAGATCCAGGGGAGTACCAAGAGACCCAGTACTTC.